A selection of T cell receptor beta chains follows, all from one sample in a study of cytomegalovirus exposure and HLA in healthy donors. Sequenced by immunoSEQ multiplex PCR; TCRdb stores in-frame clones only, minus some. Among a few hundred thousand clones listed, 83% were seen once. Input material: PBMCs. Every receptor here comes from a girl under 18 in good health and CMV-seronegative. CDR3s include the opening cysteine and the closing phenylalanine or tryptophan. Fields, in order: V gene, D gene, CDR3 length, J gene, clone size, CDR3 DNA, CDR3 protein. The D gene is left open where the match is weak. Rows may omit the clone size; those that give it use once, few, many or a size class.

>TRBV6-1|.|17|TRBJ1-6|.
TGTGCCAGCAGTGAAAGGGAGGGGCGTTTTCGTGCTTCACCCCTCCACTTT
CASSEREGRFRASPLHF
>TRBV5-1|.|14|TRBJ2-5|.
TGCGCCAGCCGCCCTAGACTAGTCCTTGAGACCCAGTACTTC
CASRPRLVLETQYF
>TRBV5-5|.|13|TRBJ2-7|.
TGTGCCAGCAGCCGGATAGAGGTGAACGAGCAGTACTTC
CASSRIEVNEQYF
>TRBV27|TRBD1|18|TRBJ1-2|.
TGTGCCAGCAGCCACCTTCCGGGACAGGGGGTTCCCCCTCATGGCTACACCTTC
CASSHLPGQGVPPHGYTF
>TRBV7-9|TRBD2|17|TRBJ2-1|once
TGTGCCAGCTTCCCTGTCGGGACTAGCGGATGGCGGCGAGAGCAGTTCTTC
CASFPVGTSGWRREQFF
>TRBV30|.|16|TRBJ1-3|few
TGTGCCTGGACCCTACCTCGGGGGGTAGTTGGAAACACCATATATTTT
CAWTLPRGVVGNTIYF
>TRBV7-2|.|16|TRBJ2-3|.
TGTGCCAGCAGCTCGACTGGCCTTACTAGCACAGATACGCAGTATTTT
CASSSTGLTSTDTQYF
>TRBV28|.|16|TRBJ2-7|.
TGTGCCAGCAGTTCGACCCAGGGGTTTGGCTACTACGAGCAGTACTTC
CASSSTQGFGYYEQYF
>TRBV15|TRBD2|14|TRBJ2-7|.
TGTGCCACCAGCTTACCGGGACTAGCTGACGAGCAGTACTTC
CATSLPGLADEQYF
>TRBV6-5|.|13|TRBJ1-4|few
TGTGCCAGCAGTTGGACTCCCGGTGAAAAACTGTTTTTT
CASSWTPGEKLFF
>TRBV9|TRBD1|18|TRBJ2-7|.
TGTGCCAGCAGCCATTCCCCGAAGGGACAGGGGGCGCCCTACGAGCAGTACTTC
CASSHSPKGQGAPYEQYF
>TRBV11-2|.|15|TRBJ1-2|.
TGTGCCAGCAGCTTAGATTTAGCAGGGCAAGGTGGCTACACCTTC
CASSLDLAGQGGYTF
>TRBV6-5|TRBD1|16|TRBJ2-7|.
TGTGCCAGCAGTTACGGCGGGACAGGGGGCCTTGGCGAGCAGTACTTC
CASSYGGTGGLGEQYF
>TRBV4-2|TRBD2|20|TRBJ2-3|.
TGTGCCAGCAGCCAAGGCACCGACAGCCTAGCGGGGCACCTCACAGATACGCAGTATTTT
CASSQGTDSLAGHLTDTQYF
>TRBV30|.|15|TRBJ2-1|.
TGTGCCTGGAGGGTCCCGGTAAGCTCCTACAATGAGCAGTTCTTC
CAWRVPVSSYNEQFF
>TRBV10-3|TRBD1|12|TRBJ2-7|.
TGTGCCATCACGGACAGGGGTTACGAGCAGTACTTC
CAITDRGYEQYF
>TRBV9|.|14|TRBJ1-1|.
TGTGCCAGCAGCGTAGATGGGGGCGACACTGAAGCTTTCTTT
CASSVDGGDTEAFF
>TRBV28|TRBD1|16|TRBJ1-1|.
TGTGCCAGCAGTTTGCTAGGGGGCGCGATGAACACTGAAGCTTTCTTT
CASSLLGGAMNTEAFF
>TRBV27|TRBD1|20|TRBJ1-1|.
TGTGCCAGCAGTTCCTTCACACTAAAAACGGGACAGGGGGGGAACACTGAAGCTTTCTTT
CASSSFTLKTGQGGNTEAFF
>TRBV11-2|TRBD1|16|TRBJ2-3|.
TGTGCCAGCAGCCCCGAGGGGACAGCCCGGCTGGGTACGCAGTATTTT
CASSPEGTARLGTQYF
>TRBV13|TRBD1|13|TRBJ2-7|.
TGTGCCAGCAGCCCCAGGACAGGGACCGAGCAGTACTTC
CASSPRTGTEQYF
>TRBV7-9|TRBD1|14|TRBJ1-1|.
TGTGCCAGCAAATACGGGGCAGGGGGAACAGTAGCTTTCTTT
CASKYGAGGTVAFF
>TRBV11-2|.|12|TRBJ2-2|.
TGTGCCAGCAGCCAGAATTCCGGGGAGCTGTTTTTT
CASSQNSGELFF
>TRBV7-7|.|14|TRBJ1-4|few
TGTGCTAGCAGTCCAGGGTTCTCTAGTGAAAAACTGTTTTTT
CASSPGFSSEKLFF
>TRBV11-2|.|15|TRBJ1-2|.
TGTGCCAGCAGCCCGATTGACACAAGCATCTATGGCTACACCTTC
CASSPIDTSIYGYTF
>TRBV5-1|.|13|TRBJ1-1|once
TGCGCCAGCAGCCAGGGGAGGAACACTGAAGCTTTCTTT
CASSQGRNTEAFF
>TRBV28|.|13|TRBJ1-2|.
TGTGCCAGCAGGGGAGGGGCGAACTATGGCTACACCTTC
CASRGGANYGYTF
>TRBV28|TRBD2|14|TRBJ2-3|few
TGTGCCAGCAGTAGGGCGGGGGTCACAGATACGCAGTATTTT
CASSRAGVTDTQYF
>TRBV5-1|TRBD1|19|TRBJ1-5|.
TGCGCCAGCACCAAAAACCGGGACAGGGGGTTTAGTGGCAATCAGCCCCAGCATTTT
CASTKNRDRGFSGNQPQHF